The 15 T cell receptor beta chains below all came from one sample that was sequenced in a study of vaccination and CD4 T cells after COVID-19. This sample's treatment: approximately 9-day PBMC culture with coronavirus spike peptide pools or control peptides (ViraFEST assay). Researchers collected the unexposed donor's CD4+ T cells before the COVID-19 pandemic (2011-2018). Their specific antigens are unknown. Oncomine TCR Beta short-read sequencing was applied to DNA from cultured CD4+ T cells. From cultured CD4+ T cells, genomic DNA was extracted. MiXCR was run by TCRdb on the PCR reads, yielding one entry per CDR3 protein. The sample lists about 6,900 distinct CDR3 sequences, approximately 34% occurring once. Sequencing input: CD4+ T cells from blood, cultured in vitro. These receptor sequences come from a human donor in good health.

This clonotype was seen a few times. The chain uses TRBV6-2 or TRBV6-3 and TRBJ1-5; D is unresolved. Germline CDR1 MNHEY, CDR2 SVGEGT. The CDR3 has 16 amino acids. With 0 bases removed from V and 0 bases from J, the gap between germline ends came to 9 bases. CDR3 nucleotide sequence: TGTGCCAGCAGTTACTCAACTGCGAATAGCAATCAGCCCCAGCATTTT. Protein: CASSYSTANSNQPQHF.

V gene TRBV10-3 combines with J gene TRBJ1-1; TRBD1 is a possible D gene (6 bases). V was clipped by 2 bases and J by 8 bases, with 15 bases between them. This CDR3 comprises 14 residues. Germline values: CDR1 ENHRY, CDR2 SYGVKD. The CDR3: CAISEPGASQEAFF. The CDR3 DNA is TGTGCCATCAGTGAGCCGGGGGCCTCACAAGAAGCTTTCTTT.

The chain recombines TRBV20-1 with TRBJ1-1; no reliable D call. CDR1 is DFQATT and CDR2 is SNEGSKA in the germline V gene (reference sequence). This CDR3 is built from 13 residues. The ends were cut back, 4 bases at V and 0 bases at J, with 9 bases in the middle. CDR3 amino acids: CSATRRLNTEAFF. The CDR3 bases are TGCAGTGCTACCAGGCGGCTGAACACTGAAGCTTTCTTT.

The rearrangement links TRBV29-1 to TRBJ2-1; tentative D call: TRBD1 (5 bases). The CDR3 runs 14 residues. Trimming stripped 6 bases from V and 5 bases from J, with 17 bases between. Germline V gives CDR1 SQVTM, CDR2 ANQGSEA. This chain's CDR3 is CSVPRGDYNNEQFF. DNA for the CDR3: TGCAGCGTCCCTAGGGGCGATTACAACAATGAGCAGTTCTTC.

This clonotype has just a few counts. The germline gene is not matched at one end of the junction; a read error may be the cause. V usage is TRBV7-7 and J usage is TRBJ2-5, with D unresolved. The CDR3 length is 14 residues. CDR1 SSHAT and CDR2 FNYEAQ come from the germline V gene (reference sequence). The CDR3 reads CASSLGGEGETQYF. The CDR3 bases are TGTGCTAGCAGCTTAGGCGGAGAAGGAGAGACCCAGTACTTC. Drawing the rest from reference TRBV7-7 and TRBJ2-5, the complete variable domain is GAGVSQSPRYKVTKRGQDVTLRCDPISSHATLYWYQQALGQGPEFLTYFNYEAQPDKSGLPSDRFSAERPEGSISTLTIQRTEQRDSAMYRCASSLGGEGETQYFGPGTRLLVL.

This rearrangement joins TRBV27 to TRBJ1-5; TRBD1 agrees at 9 bases. V lost 6 bases to trimming and J lost 1 base; unmatched junction nucleotides: 10. CDR1 is MNHEY, CDR2 SMNVEV, per germline (reference sequence). The CDR3 length is 17 residues. CDR3 amino acids: CASSPGDRDESNQPQHF. Written as DNA, the CDR3 is TGTGCCAGCAGCCCCGGGGACAGGGATGAAAGCAATCAGCCCCAGCATTTT.

This chain connects TRBV6-2 or TRBV6-3 to TRBJ2-5, with 7 positions matching TRBD1. Germline CDR1 reads MNHEY; CDR2 reads SVGEGT. After removal of 5 bases from V and 5 bases from J, the junction contained 11 bases not matched to a gene. The CDR3 contains 15 residues. CDR3 DNA: TGTGCCAGCAGTACCACGACAGGGTGGTTGGAGACCCAGTACTTC. Translating it yields CASSTTTGWLETQYF.

The genes are TRBV6-5 and TRBJ2-7; 8 nucleotides align to TRBD1. This CDR3 contains 14 residues. CDR1 and CDR2 from the germline V gene are MNHEY and SVGAGI. After removal of 4 bases from V and 4 bases from J, the junction contained 6 bases not matched to a gene. CDR3: CASSFGTGLYEQYF. In DNA form, the CDR3 reads TGTGCCAGCAGTTTCGGGACAGGACTATACGAGCAGTACTTC.

The J gene is TRBJ2-5, the V gene TRBV12-3 or TRBV12-4, with unresolved D. CDR3 size: 13 residues. V was clipped by 3 bases and J by 4 bases, with 9 bases between them. CDR3 amino acids: CASSLIEGETQYF. The CDR3 DNA follows: TGTGCCAGCAGTTTGATTGAAGGAGAGACCCAGTACTTC.

The rearrangement uses TRBV7-9 and TRBJ2-7; weak D call: TRBD1 (6 bases). The V and J ends lost 4 bases and 2 bases respectively, with 15 bases between them. In germline, CDR1 is SEHNR, CDR2 FQNEAQ (reference sequence). This CDR3 contains 15 residues. The CDR3 nucleotides read TGTGCCAGCAGCTCGACCGACAGGACCCCCTACGAGCAGTACTTC. Its protein product is CASSSTDRTPYEQYF.

This clonotype turned up a few times. The genes are TRBV24-1 and TRBJ1-1; possible D gene TRBD1, 6 bases. The germline V gene has CDR1 KGHDR and CDR2 SFDVKD. V was shortened by 11 bases and J by 6 bases, with 15 bases between the two germline ends. The CDR3 consists of 12 residues. The CDR3, as DNA: TGTGCCAAACGACAGGCTGTGGCTGAAGCTTTCTTT. It translates to CAKRQAVAEAFF.

This clonotype occurred once. The CDR3 loop is CASSRRAGAGTDTQYF. CDR3 DNA sequence: TGTGCCAGCAGCCGCAGAGCTGGGGCGGGCACAGATACGCAGTATTTT. The genes are TRBV7-6 and TRBJ2-3, with a weak D call TRBD1 (5 bases). Trimming pared 5 bases from V and 1 base from J, leaving 16 bases between. CDR1 is SGHVS and CDR2 is FNYEAQ in the germline V gene. This CDR3 comprises 16 residues.

This clonotype was seen a handful of times. J is TRBJ1-2 and V is TRBV20-1; D is ambiguous. Germline lookup yields CDR1 DFQATT and CDR2 SNEGSKA (reference sequence). With 0 bases removed from V and 8 bases from J, the gap between germline ends came to 7 bases. The length of the CDR3 is 11 residues. The DNA of the CDR3 is TGCAGTGCTAGAGATAGGGAAGGCTACACCTTC. It encodes CSARDREGYTF.

The chain links TRBV7-2 to TRBJ2-2; 7 bases are shared with TRBD2. The germline gives CDR1 SGHTA, CDR2 FQGNSA. Trimming took 5 bases from V and 5 from J; bases not matched to a gene: 8. The CDR3 totals 15 residues. For the CDR3, the DNA is TGTGCCAGCAGCGGTCGGACTAGGGGTACCGGGGAGCTGTTTTTT. Protein sequence: CASSGRTRGTGELFF.

The rearrangement uses TRBV12-3 or TRBV12-4 and TRBJ1-1, with 7 nucleotides matching TRBD1. With V trimmed by 1 base and J by 10 bases, 6 bases remained unmatched. The CDR3 consists of 13 residues. CDR3 in DNA: TGTGCCAGCAGTTTAGTCTCGGCAGGGGGAGCTTTCTTT. Translating it yields CASSLVSAGGAFF.